Reported below is one TCR beta chain. The sample comes from a study of blood T cell repertoires in COVID-19. Sequencing used immunoSEQ multiplex PCR; TCRdb keeps in-frame clones, though not all of them. The sample comprises roughly 97,000 clones, approximately 80% of which are singletons, and approximately 3.3% rests with the top ten. The sample comprised peripheral blood. The TCR sequence derives from a woman of 80 years or more with active or convalescent COVID-19.

CDR3 loop: CASSADRGSTKNIQYF. The CDR3 region has the DNA TGTGCCAGTAGTGCCGACAGGGGGTCGACCAAAAACATTCAGTACTTC. The V and J genes are TRBV19 and TRBJ2-4, with 9 bases matching TRBD1. Germline trimming cut 5 bases from V and 2 bases from J; bases unmatched to any gene: 7. Per the germline V gene, CDR1 is LNHDA and CDR2 is SQIVND (reference sequence). CDR3 size: 16 residues.